The 13 T cell receptor beta chains reported below all come from one sample, sequenced in a study of cytotoxic CD8 clonotypes in ibrutinib-treated CLL. This table comes from immunoSEQ multiplex PCR, and its TCRdb copy is limited to in-frame clones, with some not included. Among fewer than 400,000 clones listed, roughly two thirds were seen once. The source material was PBMCs, sampled after 36 months of ibrutinib treatment. These receptors originate from a human donor with chronic lymphocytic leukemia.

The chain combines TRBV15 with TRBJ1-2; 11 bases fit TRBD1. Germline values: CDR1 LNHNV, CDR2 YYDKDF (reference sequence). This CDR3 has 19 amino acids. After removal of 1 base from V and 4 bases from J, the junction contained 14 bases not matched to a gene. This chain's CDR3 is CATSRAPHWVGTGGYGYTF. The CDR3 DNA is TGTGCCACCAGCAGAGCTCCTCATTGGGTGGGGACAGGGGGCTATGGCTACACCTTC.

This clone was observed a handful of times. This rearrangement joins TRBV2 to TRBJ2-7, with 7 bases lining up with TRBD1. The CDR3 consists of 14 residues. Looked up from germline, CDR1 is SNHLY and CDR2 is FYNNEI. With 6 bases clipped from V and 5 bases from J, the junction kept 10 bases outside the gene matches. The CDR3 bases are TGTGCCAGCAGCTCAGACAGGGTAGCCCACGAGCAGTACTTC. It codes for CASSSDRVAHEQYF.

The V gene is TRBV2, the J gene TRBJ1-2; TRBD1 is a possible D gene (6 bases). Germline lookup yields CDR1 SNHLY and CDR2 FYNNEI. This CDR3 has 13 amino acids. Between the trimmed V and J ends, which lost 11 bases and 0 bases, there was a span of 13 bases. DNA of the CDR3: TGTGCCGCTGCGGGGGGCACTAACTATGGCTACACCTTC. Amino acid sequence: CAAAGGTNYGYTF.

This clone was picked up one time. V and J are TRBV12-5 and TRBJ1-2; D remains unclear. V lost 6 bases and J lost 4, with 12 bases in between. The CDR3 contains 13 residues. CDR1 and CDR2 from the germline V gene are LGHNT and FRNRAP. This CDR3 is CASGRGALYGYTF. The CDR3 DNA sequence: TGTGCTAGTGGCCGCGGTGCACTCTATGGCTACACCTTC.

The chain has TRBV7-9 and TRBJ2-3; 12 bases align to TRBD2. The CDR3 runs to 16 residues. The germline V gene has CDR1 SEHNR and CDR2 FQNEAQ (reference sequence). Trimming cost V 3 bases and J 5 bases; bases outside gene matches: 6. The CDR3, as DNA: TGTGCCAGCAGCTTGCCTGGACTAGCGGGGTTAGATACGCAGTATTTT. Translation gives CASSLPGLAGLDTQYF.

The genes are TRBV10-1 and TRBJ2-5; D possibly corresponds to TRBD1 (5 bases). The CDR3 totals 15 residues. V was cut by 4 bases and J by 1 base, with 13 bases left in between. Per the germline V gene, CDR1 is WNHNN and CDR2 is SYGVQD (reference sequence). The CDR3 DNA is TGCGCCAGCAGTGGGGGCCCCGAGACCCAAGAGACCCAGTACTTC. It specifies CASSGGPETQETQYF.

This sequence joins TRBV29-1 and TRBJ1-4; 8 nucleotides line up with TRBD1. CDR3 length: 13 residues. The V gene end was trimmed by 4 bases and the J gene end by 6 bases; junction bases not matched to a gene: 4. Per germline, CDR1 SQVTM and CDR2 ANQGSEA. CDR3 coding DNA: TGCAGCGTTGCCCAGGGGGCCCATGAAAAACTGTTTTTT. This translates into CSVAQGAHEKLFF. Full variable domain (remainder filled in from reference TRBV29-1 and TRBJ1-4): SAVISQKPSRDICQRGTSLTIQCQVDSQVTMMFWYRQQPGQSLTLIATANQGSEATYESGFVIDKFPISRPNLTFSTLTVSNMSPEDSSIYLCSVAQGAHEKLFFGSGTQLSVL.

This clone was found once. This chain joins TRBV5-6 and TRBJ1-4; 8 bases align to TRBD1. The CDR3 loop spans 17 amino acids. Germline CDR1 SGHDT, CDR2 YYEEEE. V lost 5 bases, J lost 0 bases, and 9 bases stayed unmatched. CDR3 residues: CASSLRTGIPTNEKLFF. The CDR3, as DNA: TGTGCCAGCAGTCTCCGGACAGGGATCCCAACTAATGAAAAACTGTTTTTT.

V gene TRBV7-6 combines with J gene TRBJ2-3; 7 bases align to TRBD2. The V gene's germline CDR1 is SGHVS and CDR2 FNYEAQ. The CDR3 totals 14 residues. Losses at the gene ends were 1 base for V and 2 bases for J; bases not matched to a gene: 0. The CDR3 spells CASSLGDYTDTQYF. DNA for the CDR3: TGTGCCAGCAGCTTAGGGGACTACACAGATACGCAGTATTTT.

CDR3 loop: CASSSRPYQGNEQFF. In nucleotides, the CDR3 is TGTGCCAGCAGCTCCCGACCCTACCAGGGAAATGAGCAGTTCTTC. The chain uses TRBV7-3 and TRBJ2-1; D is perhaps TRBD1 (5 bases). Trimming removed 4 bases from V and 7 bases from J, with 17 bases in between. The CDR3 contains 15 residues. Germline CDR1 SGHTA, CDR2 FQGTGA.

This sequence joins TRBV27 and TRBJ2-3; D ambiguous. The CDR3 length is 11 residues. Trimming took 7 bases from V and 1 from J, leaving 3 bases between them. Germline CDR1 and CDR2: MNHEY and SMNVEV (reference sequence). CDR3 nucleotides: TGTGCCAGCATTGGCACAGATACGCAGTATTTT. It is translated as CASIGTDTQYF.

This clone was seen more than once but under ten times. The CDR3 DNA reads TGTGCCAGCAGCCAAGGTAGTTATAACTCGGCGAACACCGGGGAGCTGTTTTTT. Encoded protein: CASSQGSYNSANTGELFF. The chain joins TRBV7-9 to TRBJ2-2; D is undetermined. The CDR3 loop spans 18 amino acids. V was clipped by 5 bases and J by 0 bases, with 19 bases between them. CDR1 is SEHNR and CDR2 is FQNEAQ in the germline V gene (reference sequence).

The chain uses TRBV29-1 and TRBJ2-1; D may match TRBD1 or TRBD2 (5 bases each). Between the trimmed V and J ends, which lost 4 bases and 4 bases, there was a span of 17 bases. The germline V gene has CDR1 SQVTM and CDR2 ANQGSEA. The CDR3 length is 15 residues. This chain's CDR3 is CSVVGTLPSYNEQFF. The CDR3 nucleotides read TGCAGCGTTGTAGGGACCCTTCCCTCGTACAATGAGCAGTTCTTC.